This T cell receptor (beta chain) was sequenced for a study of Ad26.COV2.S vaccination and SARS-CoV-2 variants. Study observations and caveats: Following vaccination, spike-specific CD8+ and CD4+ T cell responses reportedly exhibited substantial breadth.

J gave up 0 bases and V 5 bases, and 4 bases lay outside the gene matches. This CDR3 region has 16 residues. CDR1 SEHNR and CDR2 FQNEAQ come from the germline V gene (reference sequence). This clone was seen just once. Its target is unknown. Treatment: around 19 received Ad26.COV2.S at low or high dose, single or two shots; about 5 received placebo; per-sample allocation not given. Collection of the samples took place on day 63 after the first injection of vaccine or placebo. An 18-55-year-old adult in Boston served as donor. Only in-frame clones appear in the TCRdb table, and some are missing; sequencing was by immunoSEQ multiplex PCR. In the table there are hundreds of thousands of clones, about nine tenths of which are singletons.

The TCR originated in a person aged 18-60 years who received the Ad26.COV2.S COVID-19 vaccine or a placebo. The sequenced sample was peripheral blood, obtained in a trial of Ad26.COV2.S vaccine versus placebo. The chain combines TRBV7-9 with TRBJ1-1; 12 bases agree with TRBD1. The CDR3 DNA reads as TGTGCCAGCAGCCCCGGGACAGGGGGCCTGAACACTGAAGCTTTCTTT. Translating it yields CASSPGTGGLNTEAFF.